A selection of T cell receptor beta chains follows, all from one sample in a study of cytomegalovirus exposure and HLA in healthy donors. The data were produced by immunoSEQ multiplex PCR, yet TCRdb's version contains in-frame clones alone and is incomplete. The profile shows approximately 100,000 clones, about 70% of them singletons. The sample comprised PBMCs. The receptors stem from a female donor in good health and CMV-seronegative. The CDR3 runs from the conserved cysteine through the conserved F or W. D genes are given only for firm matches. For some rows the clone size is stated as once, few or many, or as a class when expanded; others skip it.

.,TRBD1,TRBJ2-7,15,TRBV5-1,CASSLAGQGPYEQYF,TGCGCCAGCAGCTTGGCGGGACAGGGACCCTACGAGCAGTACTTC
.,.,TRBJ2-7,16,TRBV5-1,CASSLVPGAPLYEQYF,TGCGCCAGCAGCTTGGTTCCGGGAGCCCCCTTATACGAGCAGTACTTC
few,.,TRBJ1-2,15,TRBV5-5,CASSPGGGSNYGYTF,TGTGCCAGCAGCCCAGGTGGGGGGTCTAACTATGGCTACACCTTC
.,TRBD1,TRBJ2-7,16,TRBV29-1,CSAATGGWFGSYEQYF,TGCAGCGCCGCGACAGGGGGCTGGTTCGGATCCTACGAGCAGTACTTC
.,TRBD2,TRBJ2-5,13,TRBV30,CAGLTSGRGTQYF,TGTGCCGGACTGACTAGCGGGAGAGGGACCCAGTACTTC
.,.,TRBJ2-1,18,TRBV21-1,CASSKTAGTLADYNEQFF,TGTGCCAGCAGCAAAACGGCGGGGACCCTAGCGGACTACAATGAGCAGTTCTTC
.,TRBD1,TRBJ2-7,14,TRBV15,CATSSTDRAYEQYF,TGTGCCACCAGCAGTACGGACAGGGCCTACGAGCAGTACTTC
few,.,TRBJ2-7,14,TRBV5-4,CASSPGSGAYEQYF,TGTGCCAGCAGCCCCGGGTCTGGCGCCTACGAGCAGTACTTC
.,TRBD2,TRBJ2-1,14,TRBV11-3,CASRGLAPYNEQFF,TGTGCCAGCAGAGGACTAGCTCCCTACAATGAGCAGTTCTTC
.,TRBD2,TRBJ2-1,14,TRBV29-1,CSGRGGRTYNEQFF,TGCAGCGGGAGGGGCGGGAGAACCTACAATGAGCAGTTCTTC
few,.,TRBJ1-2,12,TRBV30,CAGGRSGYGYTF,TGTGCCGGAGGAAGGTCGGGCTATGGCTACACCTTC
.,.,TRBJ2-4,14,TRBV7-9,CASSSGLAKNIQYF,TGTGCCAGCAGCTCGGGATTGGCCAAAAACATTCAGTACTTC
.,TRBD1,TRBJ1-2,14,TRBV5-1,CASSTTGVGYGYTF,TGCGCCAGCAGTACTACAGGGGTTGGCTATGGCTACACCTTC
.,.,TRBJ1-3,14,TRBV5-5,CASSLRSSGNTIYF,TGTGCCAGCAGCTTGAGGAGCTCTGGAAACACCATATATTTT
once,TRBD1,TRBJ2-7,14,TRBV15,CATSRTGTGLEQYF,TGTGCCACCAGCAGAACCGGGACAGGGCTCGAGCAGTACTTC
.,.,TRBJ2-7,18,TRBV6-1,CASSEAAPVNWSSYEQYF,TGTGCCAGCAGTGAAGCTGCGCCGGTTAATTGGAGCTCCTACGAGCAGTACTTC
.,.,TRBJ2-5,14,TRBV7-8,CASSLGLREETQYF,TGTGCCAGCAGCTTAGGGTTGCGGGAAGAGACCCAGTACTTC
once,TRBD2,TRBJ2-1,16,TRBV7-6,CASSISGRYLRDEQFF,TGTGCCAGCAGCATTAGCGGGAGGTACCTTCGGGATGAGCAGTTCTTC
.,TRBD1,TRBJ1-1,16,TRBV27,CASSAQGATVGTEAFF,TGTGCCAGCTCAGCGCAGGGGGCCACGGTAGGGACTGAAGCTTTCTTT
.,.,TRBJ2-2,16,TRBV5-1,CASSSGGRENTGELFF,TGCGCCAGCTCCTCGGGTGGGCGGGAGAACACCGGGGAGCTGTTTTTT
few,TRBD1,TRBJ1-6,14,TRBV6-4,CASSDSTGGSPLHF,TGTGCCAGCAGTGACTCGACAGGGGGTTCACCCCTCCACTTT
.,.,TRBJ2-1,13,TRBV7-2,CASSSEIYNEQFF,TGTGCCAGCAGCTCTGAGATATACAATGAGCAGTTCTTC
few,TRBD1,TRBJ2-5,16,TRBV11-1,CASSSTAGTGMETQYF,TGTGCCAGCAGCTCAACCGCCGGGACAGGGATGGAGACCCAGTACTTC
.,.,TRBJ1-1,15,TRBV5-1,CASSLGDTSVTEAFF,TGCGCCAGCAGCTTGGGGGACACCTCGGTCACTGAAGCTTTCTTT
few,.,TRBJ2-1,11,TRBV23-1,CASSLAGEQFF,TGCGCCAGCAGTCTTGCCGGTGAGCAGTTCTTC
.,.,TRBJ2-5,15,TRBV2,CASRQGVNPQETQYF,TGTGCCAGCAGGCAGGGCGTTAACCCCCAAGAGACCCAGTACTTC
.,.,TRBJ2-5,15,TRBV27,CASTKQAGLQETQYF,TGTGCCAGCACCAAGCAGGCGGGGTTACAAGAGACCCAGTACTTC
.,.,TRBJ1-2,12,TRBV29-1,CSAFSTGSGYTF,TGCAGCGCCTTCTCGACAGGAAGCGGCTACACCTTC
once,TRBD1,TRBJ2-2,14,TRBV30,CAWNRGRIGGELFF,TGTGCCTGGAACAGGGGGCGTATAGGCGGGGAGCTGTTTTTT
once,.,TRBJ1-5,15,TRBV11-2,CASSLDHATDQPQHF,TGTGCCAGCAGCTTAGATCATGCCACGGATCAGCCCCAGCATTTT
.,TRBD1,TRBJ2-5,12,TRBV7-2,CASSSWDRTQYF,TGTGCCAGCAGCTCTTGGGACAGGACCCAGTACTTC
once,TRBD2,TRBJ2-3,16,TRBV19,CASSLTSGSGTDTQYF,TGTGCCAGTAGTTTAACTAGCGGGAGTGGTACAGATACGCAGTATTTT
.,.,TRBJ1-5,13,TRBV6-1,CASRINSNQPQHF,TGTGCCAGCAGGATAAACTCCAATCAGCCCCAGCATTTT
.,.,TRBJ1-1,11,TRBV29-1,CSAGDSGEAFF,TGCAGCGCCGGAGACTCTGGGGAAGCTTTCTTT
.,.,TRBJ2-2,14,TRBV9,CASSVVENTGELFF,TGTGCCAGCAGCGTAGTAGAGAACACCGGGGAGCTGTTTTTT
.,.,TRBJ2-6,14,TRBV12-5,CASRGLSGANVLTF,TGTGCTAGTAGGGGACTTTCTGGGGCCAACGTCCTGACTTTC
.,TRBD1,TRBJ1-2,13,TRBV29-1,CSVKGQAAYGYTF,TGCAGCGTTAAGGGACAGGCGGCCTATGGCTACACCTTC
.,TRBD1,TRBJ2-7,14,TRBV5-1,CASSLTGGAYEQYF,TGCGCCAGCAGCCTTACAGGGGGCGCCTACGAGCAGTACTTC
.,TRBD1,TRBJ1-2,17,TRBV28,CASSFPQTGGPHYGYTF,TGTGCCAGCAGTTTCCCCCAAACAGGGGGCCCCCACTATGGCTACACCTTC
.,TRBD2,TRBJ2-7,16,TRBV5-4,CASSSGLAGSPSEQYF,TGTGCCAGCAGCTCGGGACTAGCGGGATCCCCTAGCGAGCAGTACTTC
.,.,TRBJ1-2,14,TRBV6-1,CASSEGGGREGYTF,TGTGCCAGCAGTGAAGGGGGTGGGAGGGAGGGCTACACCTTC
.,TRBD2,TRBJ2-3,15,TRBV7-3,CASSLGLAGTDTQYF,TGTGCCAGCAGCCTGGGACTAGCGGGCACAGATACGCAGTATTTT
.,.,TRBJ2-2,14,TRBV7-2,CASSKSVVTGELFF,TGTGCCAGCAGCAAAAGCGTAGTCACCGGGGAGCTGTTTTTT
.,TRBD2,TRBJ2-7,16,TRBV9,CASSPGLAGPLHEQYF,TGTGCCAGCAGCCCGGGACTAGCGGGACCTCTCCACGAGCAGTACTTC
.,TRBD1,TRBJ2-2,17,TRBV7-6,CASSLDMGTANTGELFF,TGTGCCAGCAGCTTAGACATGGGGACAGCGAACACCGGGGAGCTGTTTTTT
.,TRBD2,TRBJ2-7,15,TRBV4-3,CASSRSASGAYEQYF,TGCGCCAGCAGCCGATCGGCGAGCGGGGCCTACGAGCAGTACTTC